One and the same sample provided the 23 T cell receptor beta chains below, sequenced in a study of cytomegalovirus exposure and HLA in healthy donors (dated 2017 in TCRdb). The receptor library was made with the immunoSEQ multiplex PCR assay. For the multiplex PCR, a mixture combining 60 forward primers for TCR Vbeta segments and 13 reverse primers for TCR Jbeta segments was used. Sourced from immuneACCESS, this table was stored by TCRdb with only in-frame sequences that have V and J called. A share of the clones is absent; for the studies checked, an unresolved V gene accounts for under half, and the remainder has no known explanation. This sample has approximately 240,000 clones in its table, and 82% of those were observed once. The ten largest clones take up more than 5% of the sample. Specimen: PBMCs. These receptors all come from a woman between 40 and 55 years old in good health and CMV-seropositive.

The chain carries TRBV6-5 and TRBJ2-5; TRBD2 agrees at 10 bases. The end of the DNA is better explained by TRBJ2-7, so the J call may be wrong. The CDR3 totals 13 residues. Germline loops: CDR1 MNHEY, CDR2 SVGAGI. This CDR3 reads CASRLAGFYEQYF. CDR3 DNA: TGTGCCAGCAGACTAGCGGGATTCTACGAGCAGTACTTC.

This clone was seen a handful of times. This CDR3 reads CASSSRRTSGGSTDTQYF. CDR3 nucleotides: TGTGCCAGCAGCTCCCGACGGACTAGCGGGGGCAGCACAGATACGCAGTATTTT. V usage is TRBV7-2 and J usage is TRBJ2-3; TRBD2 aligns across 13 bases. Per germline, CDR1 SGHTA and CDR2 FQGNSA. CDR3 length: 18 amino acids. Trimming took 4 bases from V and 0 from J; bases not matched to a gene: 7.

J is TRBJ2-1 and V is TRBV7-9; 8 nucleotides agree with TRBD2. The CDR3 consists of 15 residues. The germline CDR1 and CDR2 sequences are SEHNR and FQNEAQ (reference sequence). V shed 5 bases, J shed 6 bases, and the junction held 9 bases outside the gene matches. This CDR3 reads CASSPRRGGLNEQFF. CDR3 bases: TGTGCCAGCAGCCCCCGACGGGGGGGCCTCAATGAGCAGTTCTTC.

This clone came up a few times. This chain connects TRBV27 to TRBJ1-1, with D unclear. The V gene's germline CDR1 is MNHEY and CDR2 SMNVEV (reference sequence). This CDR3 is built from 14 residues. Trimming removed 5 bases at V and 0 bases at J, with 10 bases between. The CDR3 sequence is CASSLTRMNTEAFF. DNA for the CDR3: TGTGCCAGCAGTCTTACTCGCATGAACACTGAAGCTTTCTTT.

The chain combines TRBV7-2 with TRBJ1-1, with 8 nucleotides matching TRBD1. Trimming at V came to 6 bases and at J to 5 bases, leaving 5 bases not matched to a gene. The germline gives CDR1 SGHTA, CDR2 FQGNSA. The CDR3 consists of 13 residues. CDR3 bases: TGTGCCAGCAGTACAGGGGGACTAACTGAAGCTTTCTTT. This sequence encodes CASSTGGLTEAFF.

This chain connects TRBV7-3 to TRBJ2-7, with D tentatively TRBD2 (5 bases). This CDR3 contains 13 residues. Between the trimmed V and J ends, which lost 2 bases and 2 bases, there was a span of 7 bases. Germline CDR1 SGHTA, CDR2 FQGTGA. The DNA for the CDR3 is TGTGCCAGCAGCTTACCGGGAACCTACGAGCAGTACTTC. Translation gives CASSLPGTYEQYF. The variable domain in full, with the rest retrieved from reference TRBV7-3 and TRBJ2-7, is GAGVSQTPSNKVTEKGKYVELRCDPISGHTALYWYRQSLGQGPEFLIYFQGTGAADDSGLPNDRFFAVRPEGSVSTLKIQRTERGDSAVYLCASSLPGTYEQYFGPGTRLTVT.

This chain joins TRBV7-2 and TRBJ1-2; 10 positions agree with TRBD1. Trimming cost V 7 bases and J 7 bases; bases outside gene matches: 12. The germline CDR1 and CDR2 sequences are SGHTA and FQGNSA. CDR3 size: 15 residues. The DNA for the CDR3 is TGTGCCAGCACCGTATCGACAGGGGGCAAGGGTGGCTACACCTTC. It translates to CASTVSTGGKGGYTF.

V usage is TRBV7-2 and J usage is TRBJ2-5; TRBD2 matches at 10 bases. CDR1 is SGHTA, CDR2 FQGNSA, per germline. V was pared by 1 base and J by 2 bases, with 7 bases of the junction left unmatched. There are 17 residues in the CDR3. The CDR3 loop is CASSLVSGGAVQETQYF. The CDR3 nucleotides read TGTGCCAGCAGCTTAGTGAGCGGGGGGGCCGTACAAGAGACCCAGTACTTC.

This clone came up a few times. CDR3 in amino acids: CASSSGSLAGVPNEQFF. DNA of the CDR3: TGTGCCAGCAGTTCGGGGTCTTTAGCGGGAGTTCCCAATGAGCAGTTCTTC. This chain uses TRBV7-3 with TRBJ2-1; 9 bases align to TRBD2. The ends lost 6 bases at V and 6 bases at J; junction bases unmatched: 15. The CDR3 has 17 amino acids. Germline V lookup: CDR1 SGHTA, CDR2 FQGTGA.

This chain links TRBV30 with TRBJ2-5, with 10 bases matching TRBD1. Germline lookup yields CDR1 GTSNPN and CDR2 SVGIG (reference sequence). The CDR3 loop spans 15 amino acids. After removal of 2 bases from V and 5 bases from J, the junction contained 8 bases not matched to a gene. The CDR3 loop reads CAWSFRQGAGETQYF. The DNA for the CDR3 is TGTGCCTGGAGTTTCCGACAGGGGGCAGGGGAGACCCAGTACTTC.

The V call is TRBV2, the J call TRBJ1-6, with D possibly being TRBD1 (6 bases). The CDR3 length is 14 residues. V was shortened by 5 bases and J by 11 bases, with 16 bases between the two germline ends. Germline CDR1 is SNHLY and CDR2 is FYNNEI. The CDR3, as DNA: TGTGCCAGCAGTCAGGCAGGGGAGTTGACACCCCTCCACTTT. Translating gives CASSQAGELTPLHF.

The chain links TRBV7-9 to TRBJ1-2; 7 positions match TRBD1. J lost 7 bases, V lost 5 bases, and 22 bases had no gene match. CDR1 and CDR2 from the germline V gene are SEHNR and FQNEAQ (reference sequence). CDR3 length: 18 amino acids. CDR3 in amino acids: CASSRGGQGVQSDAGYTF. DNA for the CDR3: TGTGCCAGCAGCCGAGGTGGGCAGGGGGTTCAAAGTGACGCTGGCTACACCTTC.

The chain links TRBV11-3 to TRBJ2-3, with 7 bases lining up with TRBD2. V was pared by 1 base and J by 5 bases, with 3 bases of the junction left unmatched. Germline CDR1 and CDR2: SGHNT and YENEEA. The CDR3 runs to 14 residues. In DNA form, the CDR3 reads TGTGCCAGCAGCTTAGGACTAGCAATAGATACGCAGTATTTT. Protein: CASSLGLAIDTQYF.

The V and J genes are TRBV15 and TRBJ1-3; 9 bases align to TRBD1. Germline CDR1 LNHNV, CDR2 YYDKDF (reference sequence). Trimming removed 4 bases from V and 8 bases from J; junction bases left unmatched: 3. The CDR3 length is 13 residues. The CDR3 DNA follows: TGTGCCACCAGCAAGGACAGGGGTTACACCATATATTTT. It translates to CATSKDRGYTIYF.

This clone turned up a few times. V and J are TRBV11-2 and TRBJ2-2, with 8 bases that match TRBD1. The CDR3 extends over 15 amino acids. With 5 bases clipped from V and 7 bases from J, the junction kept 9 bases outside the gene matches. CDR1 SGHAT and CDR2 FQNNGV come from the germline V gene. The CDR3 DNA sequence: TGTGCCAGCAGCCCCCGGACAGGGTCGGACGGGGAGCTGTTTTTT. It encodes CASSPRTGSDGELFF.

V gene TRBV6-6 combines with J gene TRBJ1-4; D unresolved. The V and J ends lost 2 bases and 8 bases respectively, with 9 bases between them. This CDR3 is 13 amino acids long. Germline V gene sequence: CDR1 MNHNY, CDR2 SVGAGI (reference sequence). CDR3: CASSYEHGEKLFF. The CDR3 DNA sequence: TGTGCCAGCAGTTACGAGCACGGGGAAAAACTGTTTTTT.

The rearrangement links TRBV5-4 to TRBJ2-3; D gene ambiguous. The germline CDR1 and CDR2 sequences are SGHNT and YYREEE (reference sequence). The CDR3 runs to 15 residues. V was pared by 0 bases and J by 3 bases, with 11 bases between. The CDR3 sequence: CASSLDLSRTDTQYF. CDR3 DNA sequence: TGTGCCAGCAGCTTGGACCTTAGCCGAACAGATACGCAGTATTTT.

This clone turned up a few times. The V gene is TRBV11-2, the J gene TRBJ2-7; D unclear. Trimming left V 0 bases short and J 3 bases short, with 6 bases between. The CDR3 has 13 residues. Germline loops: CDR1 SGHAT, CDR2 FQNNGV. The CDR3 nucleotides read TGTGCCAGCAGCTTAGATCGGTACTACGAGCAGTACTTC. Translated, it gives CASSLDRYYEQYF. The entire variable domain, with the rest obtained from reference TRBV11-2 and TRBJ2-7, is as follows: EAGVAQSPRYKIIEKRQSVAFWCNPISGHATLYWYQQILGQGPKLLIQFQNNGVVDDSQLPKDRFSAERLKGVDSTLKIQPAKLEDSAVYLCASSLDRYYEQYFGPGTRLTVT.

This chain joins TRBV5-1 and TRBJ2-3, with TRBD2 matching 11 bases. The V gene's germline CDR1 is SGHRS and CDR2 YFSETQ. The CDR3 runs 14 residues. J lost 5 bases, V lost 4 bases, and 3 bases had no gene match. The CDR3 spells CASSLGTSGDTQYF. Written as DNA, the CDR3 is TGCGCCAGCAGCCTAGGGACTAGCGGAGATACGCAGTATTTT.

V usage is TRBV9 and J usage is TRBJ2-5; the D gene is possibly TRBD2 (5 bases). Per the germline V gene, CDR1 is SGDLS and CDR2 is YYNGEE. V was pared by 3 bases and J by 3 bases, with 12 bases between. This CDR3 has 14 residues. CDR3 loop: CASSGTPTKETQYF. DNA of the CDR3: TGTGCCAGCAGCGGGACTCCAACTAAAGAGACCCAGTACTTC.

The chain employs TRBV5-4 and TRBJ2-5, with TRBD2 identical over 11 bases. There are 15 residues in the CDR3. The V gene's germline CDR1 is SGHNT and CDR2 YYREEE (reference sequence). J lost 4 bases, V lost 4 bases, and 6 bases had no gene match. CDR3 protein: CASSSSGGARETQYF. As DNA, the CDR3 is TGTGCCAGCAGCAGTAGCGGGGGGGCTCGAGAGACCCAGTACTTC.

The genes are TRBV7-6 and TRBJ2-2, with 7 bases lining up with TRBD1. The CDR3 length is 15 residues. Germline CDR1 SGHVS, CDR2 FNYEAQ. Losses at the gene ends were 5 bases for V and 6 bases for J; bases not matched to a gene: 9. CDR3 coding DNA: TGTGCCAGCAGCCATACCAACAGGGGTCCCGGGGAGCTGTTTTTT. This sequence encodes CASSHTNRGPGELFF.

CDR3 amino acids: CATSLYGSSPYF. DNA of the CDR3: TGTGCCACCAGTCTCTACGGGTCTAGCCCGTACTTC. This chain joins TRBV15 and TRBJ2-7, with D maybe TRBD2 (5 bases). The CDR3 extends over 12 amino acids. Trimming left V 6 bases short and J 12 bases short, with 18 bases between. The germline V gene has CDR1 LNHNV and CDR2 YYDKDF (reference sequence).